The rows below give T cell receptor beta chains drawn from one sample of a study of blood T cell repertoires in COVID-19. Method: immunoSEQ multiplex PCR; TCRdb's copy keeps in-frame clones and lacks some. The table has roughly 140,000 clones, under 90% seen once. The sequenced material came from peripheral blood. The receptors here all came from a human donor in a cohort sampled during active COVID-19. Each CDR3 is given with its conserved first and last residue. The order of the fields is V gene, clone size, J gene, CDR3 length, D gene, CDR3 protein, CDR3 DNA. A D gene is named only where the DNA matches it firmly. Only part of the rows carry a size: once, few, many, or a class if the clone is expanded.

V: TRBV2; size: -; J: TRBJ2-1; length: 11; D: -; CDR3: CATSTRAEQFF; DNA: TGTGCCACTTCGACTAGGGCTGAGCAGTTCTTC
V: TRBV5-1; size: -; J: TRBJ2-7; length: 14; D: TRBD2; CDR3: CASRVTGTSGEQYF; DNA: TGCGCCAGCCGGGTTACCGGGACTAGCGGCGAGCAGTACTTC
V: TRBV4-3; size: few; J: TRBJ1-5; length: 15; D: -; CDR3: CASSLGRGDNQPQHF; DNA: TGCGCCAGCAGCCTCGGGAGGGGAGACAATCAGCCCCAGCATTTT
V: TRBV4-2; size: few; J: TRBJ1-1; length: 16; D: -; CDR3: CASSQVGTKKGTEAFF; DNA: TGTGCCAGCAGCCAAGTGGGGACAAAAAAAGGAACCGAAGCTTTCTTT
V: TRBV6-1; size: -; J: TRBJ1-6; length: 15; D: TRBD1; CDR3: CASSEAGQGYSPLHF; DNA: TGTGCCAGCAGTGAGGCGGGACAGGGATATTCACCCCTCCACTTT
V: TRBV20-1; size: -; J: TRBJ1-1; length: 12; D: -; CDR3: CSASRGNTEAFF; DNA: TGCAGTGCTAGTCGGGGGAACACTGAAGCTTTCTTT
V: TRBV18; size: few; J: TRBJ2-1; length: 15; D: -; CDR3: CASSPQTGSYNEQFF; DNA: TGTGCCAGCTCACCACAGACAGGCTCCTACAATGAGCAGTTCTTC
V: TRBV6-1; size: -; J: TRBJ2-5; length: 14; D: -; CDR3: CASSERGVQETQYF; DNA: TGTGCCAGCAGTGAACGGGGTGTTCAAGAGACCCAGTACTTC
V: TRBV27; size: -; J: TRBJ1-5; length: 15; D: -; CDR3: CASSWGVGSNQPQHF; DNA: TGTGCCAGCAGTTGGGGGGTCGGGAGCAATCAGCCCCAGCATTTT
V: TRBV7-2; size: once; J: TRBJ2-3; length: 14; D: -; CDR3: CASSLGRSADTQYF; DNA: TGTGCCAGCAGCTTAGGCAGGTCGGCAGATACGCAGTATTTT
V: TRBV10-2; size: -; J: TRBJ2-1; length: 16; D: TRBD2; CDR3: CASSARGLAPYNEQFF; DNA: TGCGCCAGCAGTGCCCGGGGACTAGCGCCCTACAATGAGCAGTTCTTC
V: TRBV11-3; size: -; J: TRBJ1-1; length: 15; D: -; CDR3: CASSLEGRLNTEAFF; DNA: TGTGCCAGCAGCTTAGAGGGGAGATTGAACACTGAAGCTTTCTTT
V: TRBV14; size: -; J: TRBJ2-1; length: 17; D: -; CDR3: CASSQDQLAVLYNEQFF; DNA: TGTGCCAGCAGCCAAGATCAGCTGGCGGTTCTTTACAATGAGCAGTTCTTC
V: TRBV7-2; size: once; J: TRBJ2-5; length: 13; D: -; CDR3: CASSLASVETQYF; DNA: TGTGCCAGCAGCTTGGCCTCTGTGGAGACCCAGTACTTC
V: TRBV9; size: -; J: TRBJ2-1; length: 15; D: -; CDR3: CASSPSSGHYNEQFF; DNA: TGTGCCAGCAGCCCAAGTTCAGGGCACTACAATGAGCAGTTCTTC
V: TRBV19; size: -; J: TRBJ1-2; length: 17; D: -; CDR3: CASSIGGSQGRLQGYTF; DNA: TGTGCCAGTAGTATAGGAGGGTCACAGGGCAGGTTACAGGGCTACACCTTC
V: TRBV5-6; size: -; J: TRBJ1-1; length: 16; D: -; CDR3: CASSSTPGHKDTEAFF; DNA: TGTGCCAGCAGCTCCACTCCGGGACATAAGGACACTGAAGCTTTCTTT
V: TRBV4-3; size: -; J: TRBJ2-5; length: 15; D: -; CDR3: CASSQEARAGETQYF; DNA: TGCGCCAGCAGCCAAGAGGCCAGGGCTGGGGAGACCCAGTACTTC
V: TRBV5-4; size: -; J: TRBJ2-3; length: 16; D: -; CDR3: CASSPPVGGGTDTQYF; DNA: TGTGCCAGCAGCCCCCCGGTAGGAGGGGGCACAGATACGCAGTATTTT
V: TRBV19; size: few; J: TRBJ1-5; length: 16; D: TRBD1; CDR3: CASSIDRQGRNQPQHF; DNA: TGTGCCAGTAGTATTGATCGACAGGGAAGGAATCAGCCCCAGCATTTT
V: TRBV3-1/TRBV3-2; size: -; J: TRBJ2-3; length: 11; D: -; CDR3: CASSQAGTQYF; DNA: TGTGCCAGCAGCCAAGCGGGTACGCAGTATTTT
V: TRBV7-9; size: -; J: TRBJ1-1; length: 14; D: -; CDR3: CASGWGGQRTEAFF; DNA: TGTGCCAGCGGATGGGGGGGGCAAAGGACTGAAGCTTTCTTT
V: TRBV10-3; size: -; J: TRBJ2-7; length: 14; D: -; CDR3: CAIGGGARQPEQYF; DNA: TGTGCCATCGGCGGTGGGGCCCGCCAACCCGAGCAGTACTTC
V: TRBV15; size: -; J: TRBJ2-6; length: 16; D: TRBD2; CDR3: CATSSGGVSGANVLTF; DNA: TGTGCCACCAGCTCCGGGGGGGTCTCTGGGGCCAACGTCCTGACTTTC
V: TRBV10-2; size: many; J: TRBJ2-7; length: 13; D: -; CDR3: CASKDDISYEQYF; DNA: TGCGCCAGCAAAGATGACATCTCCTACGAGCAGTACTTC
V: TRBV18; size: -; J: TRBJ1-1; length: 15; D: -; CDR3: CASSPPSRSNTEAFF; DNA: TGTGCCAGCTCACCCCCGAGCAGGTCGAACACTGAAGCTTTCTTT
V: TRBV19; size: -; J: TRBJ2-7; length: 16; D: -; CDR3: CASSPLFDRASYEQYF; DNA: TGTGCCAGTAGCCCCTTGTTTGACAGAGCCTCCTACGAGCAGTACTTC
V: TRBV28; size: -; J: TRBJ2-3; length: 15; D: TRBD2; CDR3: CASSTLAESTDTQYF; DNA: TGTGCCAGCAGCACCCTAGCGGAGAGCACAGATACGCAGTATTTT
V: TRBV29-1; size: once; J: TRBJ1-1; length: 15; D: -; CDR3: CSVEDLPGAGTEAFF; DNA: TGCAGCGTTGAAGATCTCCCCGGAGCTGGCACTGAAGCTTTCTTT
V: TRBV29-1; size: -; J: TRBJ1-4; length: 15; D: -; CDR3: CSVVPATGFEEKLFF; DNA: TGCAGCGTTGTCCCGGCTACAGGGTTTGAAGAAAAACTGTTTTTT
V: TRBV29-1; size: few; J: TRBJ2-5; length: 13; D: TRBD2; CDR3: CSERTSGGETQYF; DNA: TGCAGCGAGAGGACTAGCGGGGGGGAGACCCAGTACTTC
V: TRBV6-1; size: -; J: TRBJ1-2; length: 14; D: -; CDR3: CASSEAVRIYGYTF; DNA: TGTGCCAGCAGTGAAGCGGTCAGGATCTATGGCTACACCTTC
V: TRBV28; size: -; J: TRBJ1-4; length: 14; D: -; CDR3: CASSSVTSNEKLFF; DNA: TGTGCCAGCAGTTCTGTCACATCGAATGAAAAACTGTTTTTT
V: TRBV28; size: once; J: TRBJ1-6; length: 17; D: -; CDR3: CASSAISGARRNSPLHF; DNA: TGTGCCAGCAGTGCCATCTCAGGGGCCCGGAGGAATTCACCCCTCCACTTT
V: TRBV12-3/TRBV12-4; size: -; J: TRBJ1-2; length: 13; D: -; CDR3: CASSTLQNYGYTF; DNA: TGTGCCAGCAGTACCTTACAAAACTATGGCTACACCTTC
V: TRBV19; size: -; J: TRBJ2-5; length: 16; D: -; CDR3: CASSPSHGIPQETQYF; DNA: TGTGCCAGTAGTCCGAGTCACGGGATACCCCAAGAGACCCAGTACTTC
V: TRBV30; size: many; J: TRBJ1-2; length: 16; D: -; CDR3: CAWREGEGPLLSGYTF; DNA: TGTGCCTGGAGGGAGGGGGAGGGCCCTCTTCTAAGTGGCTACACCTTC
V: TRBV7-2; size: -; J: TRBJ2-3; length: 15; D: -; CDR3: CASSSPGLRTDTQYF; DNA: TGTGCCAGCAGCTCCCCGGGACTCCGCACAGATACGCAGTATTTT
V: TRBV5-1; size: -; J: TRBJ1-2; length: 14; D: -; CDR3: CASSLEPGTYGYTF; DNA: TGCGCCAGCAGCTTGGAGCCGGGTACCTATGGCTACACCTTC
V: TRBV18; size: -; J: TRBJ1-5; length: 17; D: -; CDR3: CASSPPGGAFGNQPQHF; DNA: TGTGCCAGCTCACCACCTGGGGGGGCCTTCGGCAATCAGCCCCAGCATTTT
V: TRBV24-1; size: -; J: TRBJ2-3; length: 13; D: -; CDR3: CATSGYQGDTQYF; DNA: TGTGCCACCAGTGGCTACCAGGGAGATACGCAGTATTTT
V: TRBV5-6; size: -; J: TRBJ2-7; length: 12; D: -; CDR3: CASSLGHDEQYF; DNA: TGTGCCAGCAGCCTCGGACATGACGAGCAGTACTTC
V: TRBV30; size: -; J: TRBJ1-5; length: 15; D: -; CDR3: CAWSVPDLYNQPQHF; DNA: TGTGCCTGGAGTGTGCCAGATTTGTACAATCAGCCCCAGCATTTT